A single T cell receptor beta chain is shown here with its context. This clonotype was recorded many times. Which antigen it targets is not known. No per-base quality is available; no much larger clone lies one base away. This sample was taken from a study of neurological immune-mediated disorders (dated by TCRdb to about 2019). Regarding the complete study: The study compared peripheral blood TCR-beta repertoires of HTLV-I-associated myelopathy (HAM/TSP) patients, multiple sclerosis patients and healthy controls using UMI-based sequencing. Alongside PBMC samples, the set of 106 TCR-beta libraries contained longitudinal samples, technical triplicates, and paired CD4+ and CD8+ T-cell subsets that had been sorted. The cohort comprised approximately 67 subjects: 14 HAM/TSP patients, some 34 multiple sclerosis patients and around 20 healthy controls. Results the study describes overall, beyond this receptor: No identical CDR3 amino acid sequences were found to be shared among expanded clones across subjects, suggesting that TCR-beta repertoires were private in all groups. TCR clonal expansion was highest in HAM/TSP patients and lowest in MS patients, with MS patients falling below even healthy controls.

The germline V gene supplies CDR1 SGHVS and CDR2 FNYEAQ. Including cysteine and phenylalanine, the CDR3 has 17 amino acids. Only the CDR3 DNA stays, 51 bases, in frame from base 1. V trim: 2 bases; J trim: 4 bases; unmatched bases: 12. Healthy controls were blood bank volunteers in Maryland, USA. Unsorted PBMC libraries were generated from 2 million PBMCs stored in RNAlater at -80 °C until RNA extraction. PBMCs were separated from peripheral blood using Ficoll-Hypaque density gradient centrifugation and then cryopreserved in liquid nitrogen. cDNA was synthesized by template-switch 5'RACE using a primer carrying a 10-nucleotide random unique molecular identifier by which each TCR transcript was tagged. Over 200 million TCR-beta sequences, covering 15-18 subjects, were produced in each sequencing run. The RNeasy kit was used for extraction of total RNA. The KAPA Real-time Library Amplification kit was used to amplify TCR-beta VDJ regions with primers targeting the TCR constant region and the 5'RACE anchor. Sample indexes and Illumina adaptors were added in a first PCR, after which library yield was increased in a second PCR. The roughly 650 bp TCR product was size-selected on a 2% E-gel SizeSelection system after Ampure bead purification. Before pooling, libraries had their quality checked on a Bioanalyzer, their concentration measured with Qubit, and their quantity determined with the Kapa Library Quantification kit. Paired-end 2 x 150 bp sequencing of the libraries was performed on an Illumina HiSeq 2500. To increase sequence diversity, about 23-32% phiX was spiked into each library pool. Turning to the authors' computational methods: The quality-filtered reads were processed with the UMI-based MiGEC pipeline, whose error correction step removed more than 80% of the raw TCR sequences. IMGT germline references were used for aligning VDJ genes, and each clonotype was defined as a unique CDR3 amino acid sequence together with its V-J genes. Clonal expansion, Shannon diversity and CDR3 relatedness (CalcPairwiseDistances, ClusterSamples) were evaluated with VDJtools, and phylogenetic trees were built with CLCbio workbench. Using coefficient-of-variation modelling across technical triplicates, the study counted a clone as expanded if it had at least 8 unique UMIs. Starting from the raw public reads, TCRdb applied fastp trimming at Q25, assembled clones with MiXCR and retained in-frame beta chains. Entries are consolidated by CDR3 protein sequence, retaining the most common genes and DNA. These V and J calls rely on TCRdb rather than the paper's analysis. The sample table contains some 29,000 distinct CDR3 sequences; only one count was recorded for 9% to 14% of them. 5.8% of the sample goes to the ten largest clones.

The rearrangement combines TRBV7-6 with TRBJ2-5; 8 bases in between match TRBD2. Sample: PBMCs. This TCR derives from a woman aged 60-75 years in good health. The nucleotide sequence reads as follows: TGTGCCAGCAGCTTAAACGGGGGGGCCAATCATATAGAGACCCAGTACTTC. Translated, this is CASSLNGGANHIETQYF.